Listed below are T cell receptor beta chains from one sample, sequenced in a study of blood T cell repertoires in COVID-19. Sequencing was performed with immunoSEQ multiplex PCR; in TCRdb, only in-frame clones are kept and a portion is missing. In the table there are some 260,000 clones, more than 65% of which are singletons. Input material: peripheral blood. The origin of the receptors is a woman aged 18-30 years with acute or convalescent COVID-19. Both conserved end residues are part of each CDR3. The order of the fields is J gene, V gene, D gene, clone size, CDR3 DNA, CDR3 protein. The D gene is left open where the match is weak. Not every row has a clone size; where given, it reads once, few, many or a size class.

TRBJ1-5	TRBV28	NA	few	TGTGCCAGCAGTCCCCCCCACCGCTATAGCAATCAGCCCCAGCATTTT	CASSPPHRYSNQPQHF
TRBJ2-3	TRBV11-2	TRBD2	NA	TGTGCCAGCAGCTTGCGGGAGGGCACAGATACGCAGTATTTT	CASSLREGTDTQYF
TRBJ2-1	TRBV7-2	TRBD2	NA	TGTGCCAGCAGCCCACGACTAGCGGGAGGGCCTTACAATGAGCAGTTCTTC	CASSPRLAGGPYNEQFF
TRBJ1-2	TRBV4-2	TRBD1	NA	TGTGCCAGCAGCCAGGCTCAGGGGGCCCCTACCTATGGCTACACCTTC	CASSQAQGAPTYGYTF
TRBJ2-2	TRBV27	NA	once	TGTGCCAGCAGTTTACGGGCGGGGTCGAACACCGGGGAGCTGTTTTTT	CASSLRAGSNTGELFF
TRBJ1-2	TRBV7-9	TRBD1	once	TGTGCCAGCAGCTTAGCCGACAGGGGGCGATATGGCTACACCTTC	CASSLADRGRYGYTF
TRBJ2-5	TRBV7-8	TRBD1	NA	TGTGCCAGCAGCTCCCCGACAGGGTTCCAGTCCGGGGAGACCCAGTACTTC	CASSSPTGFQSGETQYF
TRBJ1-2	TRBV7-2	NA	NA	TGTGCCAGCAGCTGGACAAAAAACTATGGCTACACCTTC	CASSWTKNYGYTF
TRBJ1-1	TRBV12-5	NA	NA	TGTGCTAGTGGTTTGGGGTTCTGGGAGAAAGCTTTCTTT	CASGLGFWEKAFF
TRBJ2-7	TRBV7-2	TRBD2	NA	TGTGCCAGCACCTACGGGACTAGCGGGAACGAGCAGTACTTC	CASTYGTSGNEQYF
TRBJ2-5	TRBV4-3	TRBD1	NA	TGCGCCAGCAGCCAACAGGGACAGGGGGCCCGGGAGACCCAGTACTTC	CASSQQGQGARETQYF
TRBJ2-2	TRBV6-5	TRBD2	NA	TGTGCCAGCAGTCAGCGGGAGGGCCTCGGGGAGCTGTTTTTT	CASSQREGLGELFF
TRBJ2-7	TRBV7-8	TRBD1	many	TGTGCCAGCAGCAGGAGGACAGGGCACTACGAGCAGTACTTC	CASSRRTGHYEQYF
TRBJ2-7	TRBV7-9	TRBD1	NA	TGTGCCAGCAGCCTCGGACAGGGATACTCCTACGAGCAGTACTTC	CASSLGQGYSYEQYF
TRBJ2-3	TRBV9	TRBD2	NA	TGTGCCAGCAGCGTAGGGTGGACGGGACTAGGCACAGATACGCAGTATTTT	CASSVGWTGLGTDTQYF
TRBJ1-2	TRBV5-1	TRBD1	NA	TGCGCCAGCAGCATAGACAGGGGAGGGTCTGGCTACACCTTC	CASSIDRGGSGYTF
TRBJ2-2	TRBV7-2	NA	NA	TGTGCCAGCAGCTCGTACGGGGGATTGAACACCGGGGAGCTGTTTTTT	CASSSYGGLNTGELFF
TRBJ1-4	TRBV10-1	TRBD1	NA	TGCGCCAGCAGTTCCTCCGGGACAGGGGGCGAAAAACTGTTTTTT	CASSSSGTGGEKLFF
TRBJ1-1	TRBV25-1	TRBD1	NA	TGTGCCAGCAGCCTGCCGGGACAGGGGGTTTTGATTGCTTTCTTT	CASSLPGQGVLIAFF
TRBJ1-6	TRBV6-1	TRBD1	NA	TGTGCCAGCGGAGGGGGCAGCTCCTATAATTCACCCCTCCACTTT	CASGGGSSYNSPLHF
TRBJ1-6	TRBV19	NA	NA	TGTGCCAGTAGTGCAATACAGAATTCACCCCTCCACTTT	CASSAIQNSPLHF
TRBJ2-1	TRBV4-1	NA	once	TGCGCCAGCAGCCACTCCGGGAAGTACAATGAGCAGTTCTTC	CASSHSGKYNEQFF
TRBJ2-3	TRBV29-1	NA	NA	TGCAGCGTTGCGGGGGATACGCAGTATTTT	CSVAGDTQYF
TRBJ2-1	TRBV4-1	NA	NA	TGCGCCAGCAGCCAAGATAATCGGTTTTCGCAGTTCTTC	CASSQDNRFSQFF
TRBJ1-3	TRBV3-1/TRBV3-2	NA	NA	TGTGCCAGCAGCCCCCCGGGACAAGTAAACACCATATATTTT	CASSPPGQVNTIYF
TRBJ1-4	TRBV28	NA	once	TGTGCCAGCAGTGCTTACAGGGCCACTAATGAAAAACTGTTTTTT	CASSAYRATNEKLFF
TRBJ1-1	TRBV6-5	NA	NA	TGTGCCAGCAGTTACGGAATCAGCGGCGGTACCACGGCATTT	CASSYGISGGTTAF
TRBJ1-6	TRBV27	NA	NA	TGTGCCAGCAGTGCAACTTCCACAGGGATTTGGAATTCACCCCTCCACTTT	CASSATSTGIWNSPLHF
TRBJ2-1	TRBV7-9	NA	NA	TGTGCCAGCAGCTCCCGGGATGAGCAGTTCTTC	CASSSRDEQFF